The 22 T cell receptor beta chains given below trace back to one sample, sequenced in a study of T cells in Graves' hyperthyroidism and ophthalmopathy. RNA transcripts yielded amplified TCR beta CDR3 regions. Primed by the HTBI set, a first-round RT-PCR was run on the TCR CDR3. TCRdb reprocessed the multiplex PCR reads with MiXCR, giving one entry per CDR3 protein. The table shows 350,000 or so distinct CDR3 sequences, with around a sixth occurring only once. The specimen was blood. Receptors were obtained from a woman aged 40 to 49 with Graves' ophthalmopathy.

This clonotype was counted many times. The chain couples TRBV3-1 to TRBJ2-7; 8 positions agree with TRBD2. This CDR3 contains 14 residues. CDR1 and CDR2 (germline): LGHDT, YNNKEL (reference sequence). After removal of 5 bases from V and 6 bases from J, the junction contained 9 bases not matched to a gene. CDR3 nucleotide sequence: TGTGCCAGCAGCGACGGGACTAGAAGTGTCGAGCAGTACTTC. Translating gives CASSDGTRSVEQYF.

The sample holds many counts of this clonotype. This rearrangement joins TRBV27 to TRBJ1-2; 7 bases are a match to TRBD1. V was pared by 2 bases and J by 3 bases, with 0 bases of the junction left unmatched. Germline values: CDR1 MNHEY, CDR2 SMNVEV (reference sequence). The CDR3 has 13 amino acids. For the CDR3, the DNA is TGTGCCAGCAGTTTACAGGGGGACTATGGCTACACCTTC. It is translated as CASSLQGDYGYTF.

This clonotype appeared many times. This chain connects TRBV28 to TRBJ1-3; maybe TRBD1 (5 bases). The V gene's germline CDR1 is MDHEN and CDR2 SYDVKM. This CDR3 spans 14 amino acids. Trimming pared 4 bases from V and 4 bases from J, leaving 11 bases between. The CDR3 DNA is TGTGCCAGCAGTTCCAGGGTTACGGGAAACACCATATATTTT. It translates to CASSSRVTGNTIYF.

The rearrangement links TRBV12-3 or TRBV12-4 to TRBJ1-5, with D unresolved. V dropped 3 bases and J dropped 7 bases, with 7 bases sitting between them. CDR3 length: 12 amino acids. In DNA form, the CDR3 reads TGTGCCAGCAGTTTTGCCGGGCAGCCCCAGCATTTT. This encodes CASSFAGQPQHF.

The chain carries TRBV4-1 and TRBJ1-2; D is possibly TRBD1 (5 bases). The CDR3 is made up of 14 amino acids. Germline-derived CDR1 and CDR2 are MGHRA and YSYEKL. Trimming cost V 0 bases and J 8 bases, with 13 bases left between them. CDR3 protein: CASSQERGRGGYTF. CDR3 nucleotide sequence: TGCGCCAGCAGCCAAGAAAGGGGACGAGGGGGCTACACCTTC.

This clonotype has a count of ten or more. This chain connects TRBV27 to TRBJ2-6; 8 bases are a match to TRBD1. V shed 8 bases, J shed 1 base, and the junction held 10 bases outside the gene matches. The CDR3 spans 17 residues. CDR1 MNHEY and CDR2 SMNVEV come from the germline V gene (reference sequence). CDR3 loop: CASGPGQVRSGANVLTF. CDR3 nucleotides: TGTGCCAGCGGACCGGGACAGGTCCGTTCTGGGGCCAACGTCCTGACTTTC.

The rearrangement links TRBV6-2 or TRBV6-3 to TRBJ1-5, with D unclear. The CDR3 covers 15 residues. V shed 2 bases and J shed 7 bases, with 15 bases lying between them. The germline V gene has CDR1 MNHEY and CDR2 SVGEGT. As DNA, the CDR3 is TGTGCCAGCAGTTACGCGAATCATGGCTACCAGCCCCAGCATTTT. This translates into CASSYANHGYQPQHF.

This clonotype was seen repeatedly, ten times or more. The genes are TRBV6-5 and TRBJ1-2; D remains unclear. From germline, CDR1 is MNHEY and CDR2 SVGAGI. The CDR3 spans 12 residues. The V end lost 7 bases, the J end lost 9 bases, and 15 bases lay between the germline ends. CDR3 region: CASKADDSSYTF. CDR3 sequence (DNA): TGTGCCAGCAAAGCGGACGACTCCAGCTACACCTTC.

This clonotype was found many times. V usage is TRBV12-3 or TRBV12-4 and J usage is TRBJ1-1; D remains unclear. There are 14 residues in the CDR3. V was cut by 0 bases and J by 3 bases, with 8 bases left in between. For the CDR3, the DNA is TGTGCCAGCAGTTTAGCGGGCTCCTACACTGAAGCTTTCTTT. Translation gives CASSLAGSYTEAFF.

Ten or more counts support this clonotype. The chain is built from TRBV28 and TRBJ2-2; 8 bases map to TRBD1. Germline CDR1 and CDR2: MDHEN and SYDVKM. V shed 5 bases and J 5 bases; nucleotides not matched to a gene: 7. CDR3 length equals 15 residues. In DNA, the CDR3 is TGTGCCAGCAGTGGAGGACAGGGAGGTACCGGGGAGCTGTTTTTT. Translation: CASSGGQGGTGELFF.

In this sample, this clonotype turned up many times. This chain uses TRBV27 with TRBJ1-5; the D gene is possibly TRBD1 (6 bases). The CDR3 extends over 15 amino acids. V was shortened by 5 bases and J by 5 bases, with 16 bases between the two germline ends. CDR1 is MNHEY and CDR2 is SMNVEV in the germline V gene (reference sequence). CDR3 amino acids: CASSDRTDGYQPQHF. The CDR3 DNA follows: TGTGCCAGCAGTGACCGGACAGATGGATATCAGCCCCAGCATTTT.

This clonotype was counted ten times or more. As DNA, the CDR3 is TGTGCCAGCAGCCCGGAAGACGGTGACACTGAAGCTTTCTTT. Protein product: CASSPEDGDTEAFF. The rearrangement joins TRBV7-9 to TRBJ1-1; no reliable D call. The CDR3 is 14 residues long. Germline lookup yields CDR1 SEHNR and CDR2 FQNEAQ (reference sequence). The V end was cut by 5 bases, the J end by 3 bases, with 13 bases between.

The J gene is TRBJ2-2, the V gene TRBV4-1; D remains ambiguous. The CDR3 consists of 13 residues. V lost 1 base to trimming and J lost 3 bases, with 3 bases between them. In germline, CDR1 is MGHRA, CDR2 YSYEKL. The DNA for the CDR3 is TGCGCCAGCAGCCAAGGGCACACCGGGGAGCTGTTTTTT. Its protein is CASSQGHTGELFF.

This clonotype was counted at least ten times. The chain links TRBV12-3 or TRBV12-4 to TRBJ1-2; D is perhaps TRBD1 (5 bases). The CDR3 sequence is 13 residues long. Trimming removed 5 bases from V and 8 bases from J, with 15 bases in between. Here the CDR3 DNA reads TGTGCCAGCAGTCTGGGGACCGCGGCGGGCTACACCTTC. Protein: CASSLGTAAGYTF.

This clonotype was counted at least ten times. The V gene is TRBV30, the J gene TRBJ1-1; D not resolved. The germline V and J ends were trimmed by 3 bases and 8 bases, with 10 bases remaining between them. Germline values: CDR1 GTSNPN, CDR2 SVGIG (reference sequence). This CDR3 has 11 residues. The CDR3 nucleotides read TGTGCCTGGAGGGTCCAGGTCGAAGCTTTCTTT. Encoded protein: CAWRVQVEAFF.

This clonotype was recorded at least ten times. The V call is TRBV2, the J call TRBJ1-1; D gene unclear. This CDR3 region has 15 residues. Germline V gene sequence: CDR1 SNHLY, CDR2 FYNNEI. V lost 8 bases, J lost 6 bases, and 22 bases lay in between. The CDR3, as DNA: TGTGCCAGCGAAGCGGTTAGGAGACGGGTGGCTGAAGCTTTCTTT. Its translation: CASEAVRRRVAEAFF.

This clonotype showed up many times. The chain recombines TRBV27 with TRBJ2-7; TRBD2 matches 11 bases. The V gene's germline CDR1 is MNHEY and CDR2 SMNVEV (reference sequence). V lost 6 bases and J lost 7; bases outside the gene matches: 11. This CDR3 is 15 amino acids long. CDR3 DNA sequence: TGTGCCAGCAGGGGACTAGCGGCAGTCGATGGGGAGCAGTACTTC. Translation: CASRGLAAVDGEQYF.

This clonotype was picked up many times. The chain combines TRBV19 with TRBJ1-5, with TRBD1 identical over 8 bases. This CDR3 comprises 14 residues. The junction had 5 bases not matched to a gene; V was cut back by 3 bases and J by 7 bases. Germline loops: CDR1 LNHDA, CDR2 SQIVND (reference sequence). The chain's CDR3 is CASSMGAGGQPQHF. In DNA, the CDR3 is TGTGCCAGTAGTATGGGGGCAGGGGGCCAGCCCCAGCATTTT.

This clonotype showed up many times. In nucleotides, the CDR3 is TGCAGTGCTATCCAGACAGGCGCCATAGCCAAAAACATTCAGTACTTC. Translating it yields CSAIQTGAIAKNIQYF. J is TRBJ2-4 and V is TRBV20-1, with D perhaps TRBD1 (6 bases). V lost 4 bases and J lost 0, with 16 bases in between. This CDR3 is 16 amino acids long. Germline V gene data show CDR1 as DFQATT and CDR2 as SNEGSKA (reference sequence).

Details on this clonotype: A clone one base away is much larger, so this may be a read error. V is TRBV7-8 and J is TRBJ1-1; weak D call: TRBD1 (6 bases). The V gene's germline CDR1 is SGHVS and CDR2 FQNEAQ. V dropped 5 bases and J dropped 8 bases, with 18 bases sitting between them. CDR3 size: 14 residues. As DNA, the CDR3 is TGTGCCAGCAGCCCCCTTGGGGGGGGCTTAGAAGCTTTCTTT. Translation gives CASSPLGGGLEAFF.

This clonotype has ten or more counts. The chain combines TRBV4-2 with TRBJ1-1; D is undetermined. V lost 2 bases and J 8 bases, leaving 15 bases between the germline ends. The CDR3 totals 14 residues. Germline-derived CDR1 and CDR2 are LGHNA and YNFKEQ. For the CDR3, the DNA is TGTGCCAGCAGCCAAAAGGGAAGTATTTGGGAAGCTTTCTTT. This gives the protein CASSQKGSIWEAFF.

This clonotype was found many times. V gene TRBV20-1 combines with J gene TRBJ1-5; 11 nucleotides line up with TRBD1. The CDR3 has 17 amino acids. Germline V gene sequence: CDR1 DFQATT, CDR2 SNEGSKA (reference sequence). V was clipped by 1 base and J by 2 bases; unmatched bases: 7. The CDR3 DNA is TGCAGTGCTAGAGGGGACAGGGGGGCCTTTGGCAATCAGCCCCAGCATTTT. Protein product: CSARGDRGAFGNQPQHF.